This entry describes one TCR beta chain. The source of the sample is a study of blood T cell repertoires in COVID-19. About the study: Acute and convalescent COVID-19 samples came from the United States, Italy and Spain.

The J segment lost 7 bases and the V segment lost 7 bases, leaving 10 bases of the junction unmatched. CDR1 SGDLS and CDR2 YYNGEE come from the germline V gene. This CDR3 region has 13 residues. Which cohort a participant joined came from the clinical history participants gave. Data came from immunoSEQ multiplex PCR; TCRdb stores just in-frame clones and leaves some out. In the table there are fewer than 350,000 clones, around 90% of which are singletons. V is TRBV9 and J is TRBJ1-2; 7 bases agree with TRBD1. The material sequenced was PBMCs or T cells enriched from blood (not recorded which). The clonotype originates from a woman between 18 and 29 years old with acute COVID-19. CDR3: CASQTGIGGGYTF. CDR3 in DNA: TGTGCCAGCCAGACAGGGATTGGAGGTGGCTACACCTTC.